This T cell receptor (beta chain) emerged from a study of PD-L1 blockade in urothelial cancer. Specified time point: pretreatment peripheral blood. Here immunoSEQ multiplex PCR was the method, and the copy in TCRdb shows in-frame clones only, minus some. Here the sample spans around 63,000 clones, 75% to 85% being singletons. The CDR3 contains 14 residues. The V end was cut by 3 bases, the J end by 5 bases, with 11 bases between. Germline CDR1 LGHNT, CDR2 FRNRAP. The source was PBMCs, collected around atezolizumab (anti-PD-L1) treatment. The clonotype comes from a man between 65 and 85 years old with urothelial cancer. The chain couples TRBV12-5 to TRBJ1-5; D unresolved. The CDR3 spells CASGFLAFDQPQHF. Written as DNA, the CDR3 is TGTGCTAGTGGTTTTTTGGCTTTCGATCAGCCCCAGCATTTT.